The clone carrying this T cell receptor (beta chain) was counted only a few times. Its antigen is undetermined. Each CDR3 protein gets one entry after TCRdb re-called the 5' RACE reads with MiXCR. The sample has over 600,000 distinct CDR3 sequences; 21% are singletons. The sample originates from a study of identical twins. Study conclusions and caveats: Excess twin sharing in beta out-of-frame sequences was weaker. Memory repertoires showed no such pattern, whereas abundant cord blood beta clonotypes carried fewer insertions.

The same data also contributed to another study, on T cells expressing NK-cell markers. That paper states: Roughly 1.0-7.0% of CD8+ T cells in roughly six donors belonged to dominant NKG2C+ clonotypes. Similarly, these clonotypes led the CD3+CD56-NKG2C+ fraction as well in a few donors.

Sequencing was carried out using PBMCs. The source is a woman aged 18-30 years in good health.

CDR3 DNA sequence: TGTGCCAGCAGTTTTAGCGGGGCCCGCGAGCAGTACTTC. This sequence encodes CASSFSGAREQYF. The chain joins TRBV12-3 or TRBV12-4 to TRBJ2-7; the match to TRBD2 covers 8 bases. Trimming at V came to 3 bases and at J to 6 bases, leaving 4 bases not matched to a gene. The CDR3 is 13 residues long.